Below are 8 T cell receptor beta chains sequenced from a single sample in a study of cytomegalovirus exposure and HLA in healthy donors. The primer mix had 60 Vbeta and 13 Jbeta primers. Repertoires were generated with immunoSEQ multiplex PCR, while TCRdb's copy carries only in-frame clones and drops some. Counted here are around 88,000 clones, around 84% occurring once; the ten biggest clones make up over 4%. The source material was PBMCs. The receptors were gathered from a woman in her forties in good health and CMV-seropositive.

CDR3 sequence reads: CASSPTSSYNEQFF. The CDR3 DNA follows: TGTGCCAGCAGCCCAACTAGCTCCTACAATGAGCAGTTCTTC. The chain combines TRBV7-9 with TRBJ2-1; D is perhaps TRBD2 (5 bases). CDR3 length: 14 amino acids. Trimming pared 5 bases from V and 0 bases from J, leaving 8 bases between. Germline lookup yields CDR1 SEHNR and CDR2 FQNEAQ (reference sequence).

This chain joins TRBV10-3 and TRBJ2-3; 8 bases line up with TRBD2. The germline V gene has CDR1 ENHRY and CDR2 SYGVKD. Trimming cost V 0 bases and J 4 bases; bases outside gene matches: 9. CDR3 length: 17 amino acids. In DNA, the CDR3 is TGTGCCATCAGTGAGTCTGAGCGGGAGAGGGTCGCAGATACGCAGTATTTT. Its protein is CAISESERERVADTQYF.

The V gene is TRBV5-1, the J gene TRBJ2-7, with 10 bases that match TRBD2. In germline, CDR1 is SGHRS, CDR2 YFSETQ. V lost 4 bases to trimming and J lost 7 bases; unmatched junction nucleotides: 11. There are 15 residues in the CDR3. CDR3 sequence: CASSPGLAEGWEQYF. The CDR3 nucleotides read TGCGCCAGCAGCCCTGGACTAGCGGAGGGGTGGGAGCAGTACTTC.

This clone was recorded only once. The CDR3 spells CASSMTVFQETQYF. The CDR3 nucleotides read TGTGCCAGCAGCATGACAGTTTTCCAAGAGACCCAGTACTTC. V is TRBV5-5 and J is TRBJ2-5, with D perhaps TRBD1 (5 bases). The CDR3 is made up of 14 amino acids. V was trimmed by 4 bases and J by 1 base, leaving 11 bases between them. The V gene's germline CDR1 is SGHKS and CDR2 YYEKEE (reference sequence).

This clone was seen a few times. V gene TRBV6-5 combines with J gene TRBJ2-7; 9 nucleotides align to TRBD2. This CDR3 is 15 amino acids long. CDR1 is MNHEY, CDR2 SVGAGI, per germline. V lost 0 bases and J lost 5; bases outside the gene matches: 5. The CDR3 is CASSYSAGGGDEQYF. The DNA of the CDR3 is TGTGCCAGCAGTTACTCGGCGGGAGGGGGGGACGAGCAGTACTTC.

The CDR3 region is CASKGGQGPNTEAFF. The CDR3 bases are TGTGCCAGTAAAGGCGGACAGGGGCCGAACACTGAAGCTTTCTTT. V and J are TRBV27 and TRBJ1-1; 9 bases agree with TRBD1. The trim removed 9 bases at V and 1 base at J, leaving 9 bases unmatched. Germline CDR1 reads MNHEY; CDR2 reads SMNVEV (reference sequence). There are 15 residues in the CDR3.

The CDR3 sequence is CASSRDTGEQYF. The CDR3 DNA is TGTGCCAGCAGCCGGGACACTGGAGAGCAGTACTTC. J is TRBJ2-7 and V is TRBV11-3, with D possibly TRBD1 on 6 matching bases. The CDR3 is 12 amino acids. The germline V and J ends were trimmed by 5 bases and 7 bases, with 12 bases remaining between them. Germline lookup yields CDR1 SGHNT and CDR2 YENEEA.

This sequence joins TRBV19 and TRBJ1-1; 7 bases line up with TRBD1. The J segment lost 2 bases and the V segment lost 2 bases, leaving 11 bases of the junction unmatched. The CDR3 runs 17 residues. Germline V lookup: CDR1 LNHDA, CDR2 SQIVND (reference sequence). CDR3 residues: CASSIKAVTGYNTEAFF. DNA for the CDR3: TGTGCCAGTAGTATAAAAGCTGTGACAGGGTATAACACTGAAGCTTTCTTT.